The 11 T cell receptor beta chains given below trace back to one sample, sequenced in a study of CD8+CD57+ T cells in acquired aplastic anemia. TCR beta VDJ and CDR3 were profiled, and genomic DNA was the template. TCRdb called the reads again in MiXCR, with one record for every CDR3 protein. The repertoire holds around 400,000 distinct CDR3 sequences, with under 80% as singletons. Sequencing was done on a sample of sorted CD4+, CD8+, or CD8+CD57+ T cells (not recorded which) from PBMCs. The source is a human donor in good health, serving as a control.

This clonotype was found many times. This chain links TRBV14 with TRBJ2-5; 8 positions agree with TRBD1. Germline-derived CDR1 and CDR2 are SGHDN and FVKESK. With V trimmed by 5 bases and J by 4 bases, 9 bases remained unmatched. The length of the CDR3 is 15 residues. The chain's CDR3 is CASSSNSRGRETQYF. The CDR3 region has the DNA TGTGCCAGCAGCAGCAATTCCAGGGGGCGAGAGACCCAGTACTTC. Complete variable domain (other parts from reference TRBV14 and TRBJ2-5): EAGVTQFPSHSVIEKGQTVTLRCDPISGHDNLYWYRRVMGKEIKFLLHFVKESKQDESGMPNNRFLAERTGGTYSTLKVQPAELEDSGVYFCASSSNSRGRETQYFGPGTRLLVL.

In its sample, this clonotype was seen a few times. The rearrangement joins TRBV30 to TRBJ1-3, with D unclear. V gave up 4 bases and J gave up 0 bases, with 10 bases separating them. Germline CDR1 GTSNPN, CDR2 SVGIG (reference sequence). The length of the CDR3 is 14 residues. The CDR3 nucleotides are TGTGCCTGGAAGTCGGTCAGCTCTGGAAACACCATATATTTT. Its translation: CAWKSVSSGNTIYF.

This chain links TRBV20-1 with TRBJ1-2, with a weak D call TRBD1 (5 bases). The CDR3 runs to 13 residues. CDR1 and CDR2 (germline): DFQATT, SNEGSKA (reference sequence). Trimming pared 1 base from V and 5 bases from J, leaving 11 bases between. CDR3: CSARGGTSYGYTF. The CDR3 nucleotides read TGCAGTGCTAGAGGCGGGACTAGTTATGGCTACACCTTC.

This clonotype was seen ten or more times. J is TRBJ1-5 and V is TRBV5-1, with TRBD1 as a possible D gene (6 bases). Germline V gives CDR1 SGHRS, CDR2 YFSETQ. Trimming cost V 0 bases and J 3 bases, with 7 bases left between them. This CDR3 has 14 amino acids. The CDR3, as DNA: TGCGCCAGCAGCTTGGGGACAGTCAATCAGCCCCAGCATTTT. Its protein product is CASSLGTVNQPQHF.

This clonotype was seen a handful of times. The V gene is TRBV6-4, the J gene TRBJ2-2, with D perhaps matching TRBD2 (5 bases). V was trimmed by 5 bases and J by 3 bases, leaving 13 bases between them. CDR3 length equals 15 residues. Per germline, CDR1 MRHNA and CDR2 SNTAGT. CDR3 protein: CASSPSGRDTGELFF. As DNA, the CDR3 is TGTGCCAGCAGTCCCAGTGGGAGAGACACCGGGGAGCTGTTTTTT.

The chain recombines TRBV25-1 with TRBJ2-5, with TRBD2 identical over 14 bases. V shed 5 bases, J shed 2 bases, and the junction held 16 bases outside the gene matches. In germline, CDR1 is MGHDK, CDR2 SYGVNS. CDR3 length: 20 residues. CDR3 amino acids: CASSSPTRLAGGPPQETQYF. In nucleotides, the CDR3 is TGTGCCAGCAGTTCCCCCACCAGACTAGCGGGGGGGCCCCCTCAAGAGACCCAGTACTTC.

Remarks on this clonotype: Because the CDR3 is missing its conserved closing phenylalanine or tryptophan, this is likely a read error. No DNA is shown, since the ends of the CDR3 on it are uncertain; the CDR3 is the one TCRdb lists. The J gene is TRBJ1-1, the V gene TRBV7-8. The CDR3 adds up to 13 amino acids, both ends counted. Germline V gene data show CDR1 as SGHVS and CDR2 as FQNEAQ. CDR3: CASSPRAVPEAQY.

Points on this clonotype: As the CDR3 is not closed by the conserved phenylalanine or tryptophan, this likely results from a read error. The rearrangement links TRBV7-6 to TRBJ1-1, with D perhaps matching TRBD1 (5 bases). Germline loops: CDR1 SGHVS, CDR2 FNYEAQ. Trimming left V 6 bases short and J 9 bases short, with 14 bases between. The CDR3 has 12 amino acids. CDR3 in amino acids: CASSTMGRQAFY. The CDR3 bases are TGTGCCAGCAGTACCATGGGGCGTCAAGCTTTCTAT.

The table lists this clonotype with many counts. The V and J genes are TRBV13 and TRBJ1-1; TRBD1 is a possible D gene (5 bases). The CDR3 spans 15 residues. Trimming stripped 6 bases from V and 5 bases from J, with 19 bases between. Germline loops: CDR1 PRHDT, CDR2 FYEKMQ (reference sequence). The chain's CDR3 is CASRDDKRGETEAFF. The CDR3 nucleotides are TGTGCCAGCAGAGACGACAAGCGAGGGGAAACTGAAGCTTTCTTT.

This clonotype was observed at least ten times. CDR3 sequence: CASSQGQYQNEKLFF. The CDR3 nucleotides read TGCGCCAGCAGCCAGGGACAGTACCAGAATGAAAAACTGTTTTTT. V gene TRBV4-3 combines with J gene TRBJ1-4; TRBD1 matches 7 bases. This CDR3 region has 15 residues. Germline V gene data show CDR1 as LGHNA and CDR2 as YSLEER. Losses at the gene ends were 3 bases for V and 5 bases for J; bases not matched to a gene: 6.

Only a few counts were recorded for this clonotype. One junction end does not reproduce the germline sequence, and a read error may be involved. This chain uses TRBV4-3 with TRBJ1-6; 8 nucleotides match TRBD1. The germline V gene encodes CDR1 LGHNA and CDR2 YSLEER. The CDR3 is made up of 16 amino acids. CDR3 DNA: TGCGCCAGCAACCAAGAAGCACAGGGGGTTAGGTCACCCCTCCACTTT. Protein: CASNQEAQGVRSPLHF.